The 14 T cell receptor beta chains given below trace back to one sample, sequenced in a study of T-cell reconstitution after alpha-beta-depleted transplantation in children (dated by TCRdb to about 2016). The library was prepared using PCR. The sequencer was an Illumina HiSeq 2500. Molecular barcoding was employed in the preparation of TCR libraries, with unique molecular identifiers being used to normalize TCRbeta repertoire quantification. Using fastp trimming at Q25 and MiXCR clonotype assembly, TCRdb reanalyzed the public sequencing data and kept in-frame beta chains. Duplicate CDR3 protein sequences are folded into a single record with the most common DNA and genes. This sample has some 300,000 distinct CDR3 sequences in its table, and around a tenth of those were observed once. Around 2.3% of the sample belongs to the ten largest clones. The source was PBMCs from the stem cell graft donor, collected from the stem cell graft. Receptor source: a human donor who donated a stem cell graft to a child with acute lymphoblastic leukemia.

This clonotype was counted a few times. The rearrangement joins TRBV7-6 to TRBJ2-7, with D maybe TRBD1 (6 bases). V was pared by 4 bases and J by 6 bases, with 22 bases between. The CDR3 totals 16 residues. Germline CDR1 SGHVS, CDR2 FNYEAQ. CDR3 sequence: CASSSRSGKGVFEQYF. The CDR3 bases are TGTGCCAGCAGCTCGCGCTCCGGGAAGGGGGTCTTCGAGCAGTACTTC.

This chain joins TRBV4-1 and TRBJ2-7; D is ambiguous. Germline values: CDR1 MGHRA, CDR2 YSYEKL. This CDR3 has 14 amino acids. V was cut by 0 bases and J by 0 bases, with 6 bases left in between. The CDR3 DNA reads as TGCGCCAGCAGCCAAGACTCCACCTCCTACGAGCAGTACTTC. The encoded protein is CASSQDSTSYEQYF.

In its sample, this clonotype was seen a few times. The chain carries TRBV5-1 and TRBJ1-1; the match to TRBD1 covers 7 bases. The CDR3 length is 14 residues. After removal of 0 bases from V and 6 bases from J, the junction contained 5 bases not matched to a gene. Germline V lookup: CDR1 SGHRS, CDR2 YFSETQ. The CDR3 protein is CASSLGPGQPEAFF. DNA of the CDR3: TGCGCCAGCAGCTTGGGGCCGGGACAGCCTGAAGCTTTCTTT. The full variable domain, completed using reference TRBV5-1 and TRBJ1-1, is KAGVTQTPRYLIKTRGQQVTLSCSPISGHRSVSWYQQTPGQGLQFLFEYFSETQRNKGNFPGRFSGRQFSNSRSEMNVSTLELGDSALYLCASSLGPGQPEAFFGQGTRLTVV.

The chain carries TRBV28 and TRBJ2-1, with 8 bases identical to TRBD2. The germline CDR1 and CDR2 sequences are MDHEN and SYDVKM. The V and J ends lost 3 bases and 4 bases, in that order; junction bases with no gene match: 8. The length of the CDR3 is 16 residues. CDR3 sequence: CASSFKRESLYNEQFF. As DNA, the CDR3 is TGTGCCAGCAGTTTCAAGCGGGAGTCCCTTTACAATGAGCAGTTCTTC.

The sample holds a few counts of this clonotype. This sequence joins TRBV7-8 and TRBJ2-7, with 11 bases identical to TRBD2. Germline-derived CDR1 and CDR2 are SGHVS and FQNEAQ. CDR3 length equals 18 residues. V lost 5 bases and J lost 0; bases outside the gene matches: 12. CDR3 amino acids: CASSLGLAGPHPSYEQYF. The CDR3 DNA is TGTGCCAGCAGCCTCGGACTAGCGGGCCCCCACCCCTCCTACGAGCAGTACTTC.

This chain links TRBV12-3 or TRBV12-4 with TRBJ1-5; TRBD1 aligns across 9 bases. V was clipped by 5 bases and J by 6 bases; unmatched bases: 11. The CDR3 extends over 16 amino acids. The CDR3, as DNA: TGTGCCAGCAGTCACTGGGGACAGGGCATCGGTCAGCCCCAGCATTTT. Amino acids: CASSHWGQGIGQPQHF.

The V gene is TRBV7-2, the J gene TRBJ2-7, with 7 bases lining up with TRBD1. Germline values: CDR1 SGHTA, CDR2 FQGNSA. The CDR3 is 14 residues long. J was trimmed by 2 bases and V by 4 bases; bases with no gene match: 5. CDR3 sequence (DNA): TGTGCCAGCAGCTGGAGGACAGGCGCCTACGAGCAGTACTTC. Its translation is CASSWRTGAYEQYF.

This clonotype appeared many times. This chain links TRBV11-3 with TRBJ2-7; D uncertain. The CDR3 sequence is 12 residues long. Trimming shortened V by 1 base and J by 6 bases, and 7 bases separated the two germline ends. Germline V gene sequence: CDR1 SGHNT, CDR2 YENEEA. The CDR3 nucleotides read TGTGCCAGCAGCTTAGTAGCTGGCGAGCAGTACTTC. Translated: CASSLVAGEQYF. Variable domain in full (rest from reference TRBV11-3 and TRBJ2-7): EAGVVQSPRYKIIEKKQPVAFWCNPISGHNTLYWYLQNLGQGPELLIRYENEEAVDDSQLPKDRFSAERLKGVDSTLKIQPAELGDSAVYLCASSLVAGEQYFGPGTRLTVT.

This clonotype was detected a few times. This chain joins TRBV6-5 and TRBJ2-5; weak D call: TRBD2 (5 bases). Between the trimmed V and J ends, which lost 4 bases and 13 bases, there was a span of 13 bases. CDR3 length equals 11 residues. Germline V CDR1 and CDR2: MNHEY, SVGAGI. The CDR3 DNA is TGTGCCAGCAGTTCACCCGGGCGGGTGTACTTC. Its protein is CASSSPGRVYF.

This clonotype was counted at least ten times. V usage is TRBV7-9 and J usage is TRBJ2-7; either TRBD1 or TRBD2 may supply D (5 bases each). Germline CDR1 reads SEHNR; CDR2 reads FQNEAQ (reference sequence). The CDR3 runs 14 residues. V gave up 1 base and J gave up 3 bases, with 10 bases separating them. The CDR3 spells CASSLVRGGYEQYF. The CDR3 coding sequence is TGTGCCAGCAGCTTAGTGAGGGGTGGCTACGAGCAGTACTTC.

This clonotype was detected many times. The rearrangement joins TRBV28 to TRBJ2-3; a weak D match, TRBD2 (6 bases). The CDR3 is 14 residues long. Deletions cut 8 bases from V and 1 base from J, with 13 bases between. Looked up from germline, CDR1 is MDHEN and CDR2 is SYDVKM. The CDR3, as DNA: TGTGCCAGCGGTTCTAGCGTGGGCACAGATACGCAGTATTTT. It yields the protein CASGSSVGTDTQYF.

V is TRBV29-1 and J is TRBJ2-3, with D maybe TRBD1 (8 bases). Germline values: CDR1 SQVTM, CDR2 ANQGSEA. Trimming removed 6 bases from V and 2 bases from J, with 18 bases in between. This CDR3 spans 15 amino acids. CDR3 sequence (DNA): TGCAGCGTGCCGGGGGGACAGGTGACCACAGATACGCAGTATTTT. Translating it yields CSVPGGQVTTDTQYF.

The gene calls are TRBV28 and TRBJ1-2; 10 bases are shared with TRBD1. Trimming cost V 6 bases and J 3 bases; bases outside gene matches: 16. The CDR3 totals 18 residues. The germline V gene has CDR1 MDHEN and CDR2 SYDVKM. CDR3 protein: CASRKRGTGDSSDYGYTF. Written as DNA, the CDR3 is TGTGCCAGCAGAAAGAGAGGGACAGGGGATAGTAGTGACTATGGCTACACCTTC.

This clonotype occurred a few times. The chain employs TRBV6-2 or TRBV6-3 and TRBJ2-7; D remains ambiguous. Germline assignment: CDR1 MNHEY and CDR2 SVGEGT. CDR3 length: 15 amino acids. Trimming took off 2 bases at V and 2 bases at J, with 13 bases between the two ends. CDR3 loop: CASSYASTGPYEQYF. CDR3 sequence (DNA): TGTGCCAGCAGTTACGCCTCGACGGGCCCCTACGAGCAGTACTTC.